This T cell receptor (beta chain) was sequenced during a study of blood T cell repertoires in COVID-19. The CDR3 length is 16 residues. V gave up 3 bases and J gave up 1 base; unmatched junction bases: 7. The germline gives CDR1 MGHRA, CDR2 YSYEKL. The data were produced by immunoSEQ multiplex PCR, yet TCRdb's version contains in-frame clones alone and is incomplete. The sample lists roughly 250,000 clones; around 83% were seen once. The rearrangement links TRBV4-1 to TRBJ2-3; TRBD1 aligns across 7 bases. What was sequenced was peripheral blood. This receptor was taken from a woman older than 75 with acute or convalescent COVID-19. CDR3 loop: CASSHTGQVGTDTQYF. The CDR3 DNA follows: TGCGCCAGCAGCCATACCGGACAGGTGGGCACAGATACGCAGTATTTT.